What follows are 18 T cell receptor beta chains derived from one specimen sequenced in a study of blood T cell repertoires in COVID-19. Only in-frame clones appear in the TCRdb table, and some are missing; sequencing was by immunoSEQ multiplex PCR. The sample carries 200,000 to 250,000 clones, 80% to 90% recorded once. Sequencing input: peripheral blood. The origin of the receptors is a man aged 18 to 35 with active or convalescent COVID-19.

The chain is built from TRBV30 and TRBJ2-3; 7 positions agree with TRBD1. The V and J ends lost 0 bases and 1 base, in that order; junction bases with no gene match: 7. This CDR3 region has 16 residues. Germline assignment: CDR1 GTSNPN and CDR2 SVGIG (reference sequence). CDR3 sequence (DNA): TGTGCCTGGAGTGTACTTCCAGGGGGTGGCACAGATACGCAGTATTTT. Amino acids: CAWSVLPGGGTDTQYF.

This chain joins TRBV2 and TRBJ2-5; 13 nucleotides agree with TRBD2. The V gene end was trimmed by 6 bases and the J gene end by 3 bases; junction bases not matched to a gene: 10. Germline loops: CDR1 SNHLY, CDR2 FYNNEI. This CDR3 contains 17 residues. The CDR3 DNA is TGTGCCAGCAGAGGACTCGGACTAGCGGGAGCTAAAGAGACCCAGTACTTC. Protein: CASRGLGLAGAKETQYF.

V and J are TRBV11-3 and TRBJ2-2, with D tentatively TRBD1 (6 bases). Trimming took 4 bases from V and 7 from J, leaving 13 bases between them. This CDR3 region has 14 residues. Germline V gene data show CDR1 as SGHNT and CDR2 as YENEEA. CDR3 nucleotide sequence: TGTGCCAGCAGCTATACCAGGGGTGGCGGGGAGCTGTTTTTT. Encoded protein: CASSYTRGGGELFF.

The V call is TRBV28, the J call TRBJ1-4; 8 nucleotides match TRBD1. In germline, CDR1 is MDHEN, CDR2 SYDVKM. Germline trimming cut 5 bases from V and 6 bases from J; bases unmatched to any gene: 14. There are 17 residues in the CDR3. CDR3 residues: CASSVNPAGTGYEKLFF. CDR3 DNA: TGTGCCAGCAGTGTCAACCCCGCCGGGACAGGATATGAAAAACTGTTTTTT. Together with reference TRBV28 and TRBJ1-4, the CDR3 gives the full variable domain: DVKVTQSSRYLVKRTGEKVFLECVQDMDHENMFWYRQDPGLGLRLIYFSYDVKMKEKGDIPEGYSVSREKKERFSLILESASTNQTSMYLCASSVNPAGTGYEKLFFGSGTQLSVL.

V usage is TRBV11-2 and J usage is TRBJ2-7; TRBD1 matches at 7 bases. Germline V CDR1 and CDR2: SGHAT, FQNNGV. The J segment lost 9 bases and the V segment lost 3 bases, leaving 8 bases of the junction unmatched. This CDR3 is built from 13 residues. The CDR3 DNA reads TGTGCCAGCAGCTTTGTACCGGGACAGCGGCAGTACTTC. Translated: CASSFVPGQRQYF.

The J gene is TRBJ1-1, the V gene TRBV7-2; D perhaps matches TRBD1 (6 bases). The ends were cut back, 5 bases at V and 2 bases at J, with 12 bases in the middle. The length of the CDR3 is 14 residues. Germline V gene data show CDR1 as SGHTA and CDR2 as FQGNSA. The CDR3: CASSPGGKNTEAFF. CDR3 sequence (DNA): TGTGCCAGCAGCCCGGGGGGCAAAAACACTGAAGCTTTCTTT.

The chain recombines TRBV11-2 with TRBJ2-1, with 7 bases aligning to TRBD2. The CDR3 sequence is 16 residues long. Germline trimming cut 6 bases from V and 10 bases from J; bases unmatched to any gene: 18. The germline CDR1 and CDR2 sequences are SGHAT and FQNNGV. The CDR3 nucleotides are TGTGCCAGCAGGACATTACGGGGAGGGCCCTCAAGGGAGCAGTTCTTC. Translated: CASRTLRGGPSREQFF.

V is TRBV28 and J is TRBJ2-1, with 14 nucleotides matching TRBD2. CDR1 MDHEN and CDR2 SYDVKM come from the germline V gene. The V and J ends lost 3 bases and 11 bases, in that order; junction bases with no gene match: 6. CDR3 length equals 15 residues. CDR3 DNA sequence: TGTGCCAGCAGTTTCCAGGGACTAGCGGGGGTTCAGCAGTTCTTC. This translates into CASSFQGLAGVQQFF.

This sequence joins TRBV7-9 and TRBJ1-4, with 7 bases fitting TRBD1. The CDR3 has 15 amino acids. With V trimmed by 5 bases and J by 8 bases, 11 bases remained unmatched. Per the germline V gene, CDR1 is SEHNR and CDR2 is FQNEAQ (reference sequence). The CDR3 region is CASSRQGPQREKLFF. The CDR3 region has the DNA TGTGCCAGCAGCCGACAGGGCCCTCAAAGGGAAAAACTGTTTTTT.

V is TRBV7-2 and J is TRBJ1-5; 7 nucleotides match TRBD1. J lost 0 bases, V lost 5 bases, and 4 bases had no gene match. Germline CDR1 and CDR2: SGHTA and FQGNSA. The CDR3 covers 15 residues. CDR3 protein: CASSINRGSNQPQHF. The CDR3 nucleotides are TGTGCCAGCAGCATAAACAGGGGTAGCAATCAGCCCCAGCATTTT.

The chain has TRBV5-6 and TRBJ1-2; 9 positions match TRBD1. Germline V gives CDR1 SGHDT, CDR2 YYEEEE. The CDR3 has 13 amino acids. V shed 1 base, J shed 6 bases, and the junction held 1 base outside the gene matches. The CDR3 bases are TGTGCCAGCAGCTTGCGGACAGGGGATGGCTACACCTTC. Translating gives CASSLRTGDGYTF.

The CDR3 spells CASSLTDREGWKNTIYF. The CDR3 DNA sequence: TGTGCCAGCAGCTTGACCGACAGAGAAGGGTGGAAGAACACCATATATTTT. V gene TRBV5-4 combines with J gene TRBJ1-3; tentatively, D is TRBD1 (5 bases). This CDR3 comprises 17 residues. Trimming shortened V by 1 base and J by 7 bases, and 21 bases separated the two germline ends. Germline V gene data show CDR1 as SGHNT and CDR2 as YYREEE (reference sequence).

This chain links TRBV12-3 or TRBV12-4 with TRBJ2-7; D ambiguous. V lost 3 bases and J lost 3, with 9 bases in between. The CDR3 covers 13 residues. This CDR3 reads CASSFVTGYEQYF. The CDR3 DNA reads TGTGCCAGCAGTTTCGTTACTGGCTACGAGCAGTACTTC.

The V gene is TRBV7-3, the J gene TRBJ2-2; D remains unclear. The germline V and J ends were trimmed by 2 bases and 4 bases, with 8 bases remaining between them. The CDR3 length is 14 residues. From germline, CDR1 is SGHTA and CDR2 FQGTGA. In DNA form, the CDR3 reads TGTGCCAGCAGCTTAGCACGGAGCACCGGGGAGCTGTTTTTT. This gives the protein CASSLARSTGELFF.

The CDR3 reads CASRRGGRGVYNEQFF. CDR3 DNA: TGTGCCAGTAGGCGGGGTGGGAGAGGGGTTTACAATGAGCAGTTCTTC. The gene calls are TRBV19 and TRBJ2-1, with a weak D call TRBD2 (6 bases). V gave up 6 bases and J gave up 4 bases, with 19 bases separating them. The CDR3 consists of 16 residues. Germline CDR1 is LNHDA and CDR2 is SQIVND (reference sequence).

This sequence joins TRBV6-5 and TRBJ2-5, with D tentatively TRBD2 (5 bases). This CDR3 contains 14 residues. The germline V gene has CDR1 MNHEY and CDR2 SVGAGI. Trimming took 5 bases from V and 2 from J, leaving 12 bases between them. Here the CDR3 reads CASSTSSPQETQYF. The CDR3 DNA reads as TGTGCCAGCAGTACTAGTAGCCCACAAGAGACCCAGTACTTC.

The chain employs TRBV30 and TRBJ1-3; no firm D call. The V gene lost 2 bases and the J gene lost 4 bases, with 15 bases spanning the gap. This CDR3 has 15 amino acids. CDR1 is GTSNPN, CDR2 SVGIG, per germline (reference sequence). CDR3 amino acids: CAWSRGVVPGNTIYF. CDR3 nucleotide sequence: TGTGCCTGGAGTCGCGGGGTCGTTCCGGGAAACACCATATATTTT.

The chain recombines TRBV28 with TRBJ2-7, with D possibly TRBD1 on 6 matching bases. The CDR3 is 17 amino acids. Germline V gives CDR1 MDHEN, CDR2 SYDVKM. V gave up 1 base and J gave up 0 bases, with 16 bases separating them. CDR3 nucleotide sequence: TGTGCCAGCAGTTTATACGATGGGGGCTGGGGCTCCTACGAGCAGTACTTC. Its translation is CASSLYDGGWGSYEQYF.